The 18 T cell receptor beta chains below all came from one sample that was sequenced in a study of response to subunit inactivated influenza vaccine. TCRdb re-called the RT-PCR reads through MiXCR, storing one row per CDR3 protein. The sample has about 650,000 distinct CDR3 sequences, 13% to 15% seen once; the top ten hold 7.5% to 8%. The source was PBMCs from blood, collected roughly 2 weeks before vaccination. The receptors were sampled from a man between 50 and 59 years old who received an inactivated influenza vaccine.

The V call is TRBV3-1, the J call TRBJ2-1; D not certain. V was cut by 0 bases and J by 5 bases, with 8 bases left in between. In germline, CDR1 is LGHDT, CDR2 YNNKEL (reference sequence). This CDR3 has 14 residues. The CDR3 sequence: CASSQDDLNNEQFF. The CDR3 bases are TGTGCCAGCAGCCAAGACGACCTCAACAATGAGCAGTTCTTC.

This clonotype occurred many times. The rearrangement links TRBV4-3 to TRBJ1-4; no firm D call. Trimming cost V 1 base and J 4 bases, with 16 bases left between them. The CDR3 consists of 17 residues. From germline, CDR1 is LGHNA and CDR2 YSLEER. CDR3 bases: TGCGCCAGCAGCCAAGCGATACCCCGACGGAATAATGAAAAACTGTTTTTT. It codes for CASSQAIPRRNNEKLFF.

The CDR3 loop reads CASGNPKSTDTQYF. The DNA for the CDR3 is TGTGCCAGCGGGAACCCGAAAAGCACAGATACGCAGTATTTT. The chain uses TRBV7-6 and TRBJ2-3; no clear D. The CDR3 spans 14 residues. V gave up 8 bases and J gave up 0 bases, with 12 bases separating them. Germline lookup yields CDR1 SGHVS and CDR2 FNYEAQ.

This clonotype occurred once. The CDR3 nucleotides are TGTGCCAGCAGCCCATCGGGACAGGGTGTTGAAAAACTGTTTTTT. Its protein product is CASSPSGQGVEKLFF. This rearrangement joins TRBV4-2 to TRBJ1-4; 9 bases map to TRBD1. V lost 4 bases and J lost 7; bases outside the gene matches: 7. CDR3 length: 15 amino acids. CDR1 is LGHNA and CDR2 is YNFKEQ in the germline V gene.

This clonotype turned up a few times. The chain employs TRBV7-3 and TRBJ2-1; tentatively, D is TRBD2 (5 bases). V was clipped by 1 base and J by 5 bases, with 6 bases between them. The CDR3 sequence is 13 residues long. Germline CDR1 is SGHTA and CDR2 is FQGTGA. CDR3 sequence reads: CASSLNGNNEQFF. CDR3 DNA sequence: TGTGCCAGCAGCTTAAACGGGAACAATGAGCAGTTCTTC. Full variable domain (rest looked up from reference TRBV7-3 and TRBJ2-1): GAGVSQTPSNKVTEKGKYVELRCDPISGHTALYWYRQSLGQGPEFLIYFQGTGAADDSGLPNDRFFAVRPEGSVSTLKIQRTERGDSAVYLCASSLNGNNEQFFGPGTRLTVL.

This chain uses TRBV10-3 with TRBJ1-4; TRBD1 matches at 9 bases. Germline CDR1 reads ENHRY; CDR2 reads SYGVKD. V dropped 6 bases and J dropped 8; count of bases not matched to a gene: 7. The CDR3 loop spans 14 amino acids. The CDR3 DNA is TGTGCCATCAGCCAGACAGGGGGGCGCGAAAAACTGTTTTTT. Amino acid sequence: CAISQTGGREKLFF.

This clonotype showed up just a few times. This sequence joins TRBV20-1 and TRBJ1-2; TRBD1 matches 11 bases. CDR1 and CDR2 (germline): DFQATT, SNEGSKA (reference sequence). CDR3 length: 13 amino acids. The CDR3 spells CSPHGQGAYGYTF. CDR3 nucleotide sequence: TGCAGCCCGCATGGACAGGGGGCCTATGGCTACACCTTC.

V is TRBV28 and J is TRBJ2-7; 8 bases fit TRBD2. With V trimmed by 6 bases and J by 3 bases, 7 bases remained unmatched. Germline CDR1 MDHEN, CDR2 SYDVKM. The CDR3 totals 14 residues. The chain's CDR3 is CASSRPGGIYEQYF. The CDR3 DNA is TGTGCCAGCAGCCGACCGGGGGGGATCTACGAGCAGTACTTC.

This clonotype occurred a few times. This sequence joins TRBV7-9 and TRBJ2-4; 8 nucleotides line up with TRBD2. Germline CDR1 and CDR2: SEHNR and FQNEAQ (reference sequence). The CDR3 runs to 17 residues. The V gene end was trimmed by 1 base and the J gene end by 0 bases; junction bases not matched to a gene: 5. This chain's CDR3 is CASSLDAGGIAKNIQYF. The CDR3 DNA reads TGTGCCAGCAGCTTAGACGCGGGGGGCATAGCCAAAAACATTCAGTACTTC. Variable domain in full (rest from reference TRBV7-9 and TRBJ2-4): DTGVSQNPRHKITKRGQNVTFRCDPISEHNRLYWYRQTLGQGPEFLTYFQNEAQLEKSRLLSDRFSAERPKGSFSTLEIQRTEQGDSAMYLCASSLDAGGIAKNIQYFGAGTRLSVL.

This clonotype has more than one count but fewer than ten. The chain uses TRBV4-3 and TRBJ1-1, with TRBD1 matching 8 bases. From germline, CDR1 is LGHNA and CDR2 YSLEER. V shed 3 bases and J 1 base; nucleotides not matched to a gene: 4. The CDR3 length is 15 residues. The CDR3 coding sequence is TGCGCCAGCAGCCAGGACAGGGCGGGGAACACTGAAGCTTTCTTT. It is translated as CASSQDRAGNTEAFF.

V usage is TRBV4-1 and J usage is TRBJ2-7, with D perhaps TRBD1 (6 bases). From germline, CDR1 is MGHRA and CDR2 YSYEKL. The CDR3 length is 11 residues. V dropped 2 bases and J dropped 9 bases, with 8 bases sitting between them. The CDR3 region has the DNA TGCGCCAGCAGCCAACAGGGGACGCAGTACTTC. This encodes CASSQQGTQYF.

This sequence joins TRBV14 and TRBJ2-1; TRBD1 agrees at 8 bases. Germline loops: CDR1 SGHDN, CDR2 FVKESK. This CDR3 comprises 16 residues. Trimming at V came to 3 bases and at J to 4 bases, leaving 8 bases not matched to a gene. CDR3 protein: CASSQRTGMQYNEQFF. CDR3 nucleotide sequence: TGTGCCAGCAGCCAGAGGACAGGGATGCAGTACAATGAGCAGTTCTTC.

This chain links TRBV2 with TRBJ2-1, with D possibly being TRBD2 (6 bases). CDR3 length equals 14 residues. Germline V gives CDR1 SNHLY, CDR2 FYNNEI. V dropped 4 bases and J dropped 9 bases, with 16 bases sitting between them. The CDR3 DNA reads as TGTGCCAGCAGTGGGACTACGGGGATCATTGAGCAGTTCTTC. Protein sequence: CASSGTTGIIEQFF. Using reference TRBV2 and TRBJ2-1 for the parts outside the CDR3, the full variable domain is EPEVTQTPSHQVTQMGQEVILRCVPISNHLYFYWYRQILGQKVEFLVSFYNNEISEKSEIFDDQFSVERPDGSNFTLKIRSTKLEDSAMYFCASSGTTGIIEQFFGPGTRLTVL.

This clonotype has just a few counts. This rearrangement joins TRBV3-1 to TRBJ1-1; no clear D. The CDR3 loop spans 13 amino acids. Germline values: CDR1 LGHDT, CDR2 YNNKEL (reference sequence). V lost 3 bases to trimming and J lost 3 bases, with 8 bases between them. The chain's CDR3 is CASSQRGDTEAFF. In nucleotides, the CDR3 is TGTGCCAGCAGCCAGCGTGGGGACACTGAAGCTTTCTTT.

This clonotype has just a few counts. The chain recombines TRBV28 with TRBJ2-7; no clear D gene. CDR3 length equals 11 residues. Trimming took off 8 bases at V and 3 bases at J, with 8 bases between the two ends. The germline V gene has CDR1 MDHEN and CDR2 SYDVKM. The DNA of the CDR3 is TGTGCCAGCCGGGCAGTCTACGAGCAGTACTTC. It specifies CASRAVYEQYF.

The genes are TRBV10-1 and TRBJ1-1; D remains ambiguous. The CDR3 has 15 amino acids. Germline V CDR1 and CDR2: WNHNN, SYGVQD (reference sequence). Between the trimmed V and J ends, which lost 0 bases and 1 base, there was a span of 9 bases. The CDR3 loop reads CASSESAEQNTEAFF. CDR3 coding DNA: TGCGCCAGCAGTGAGTCGGCGGAACAGAACACTGAAGCTTTCTTT.

V is TRBV5-1 and J is TRBJ2-2; tentative D call: TRBD2 (6 bases). The V gene's germline CDR1 is SGHRS and CDR2 YFSETQ. The CDR3 is 18 amino acids. Trimming removed 4 bases at V and 2 bases at J, with 21 bases between. CDR3 loop: CASSTTPRDGRNTGELFF. The CDR3 DNA is TGCGCCAGCAGCACGACCCCCCGGGACGGGAGAAACACCGGGGAGCTGTTTTTT.

This clonotype was seen a handful of times. This chain links TRBV7-9 with TRBJ2-5; D may be TRBD1 or TRBD2 (5 bases each). The CDR3 has 16 amino acids. The V end lost 3 bases, the J end lost 5 bases, and 19 bases lay between the germline ends. The germline CDR1 and CDR2 sequences are SEHNR and FQNEAQ (reference sequence). The CDR3 reads CASSFPPGPRAETQYF. For the CDR3, the DNA is TGTGCCAGCAGCTTTCCGCCGGGACCCAGGGCTGAGACCCAGTACTTC.